This T cell receptor beta chain was obtained from a study of cytomegalovirus exposure and HLA in healthy donors. On the study more broadly: The 100 to 150 validation repertoires, a later analysis reported, used the same platform as the 600 to 700 repertoires from the first cohort.

The table came from immunoSEQ multiplex PCR; TCRdb's copy has only in-frame clones and leaves some out. Of some 79,000 clones listed, over 90% are singletons. The V and J ends lost 8 bases and 2 bases respectively, with 13 bases between them. The CDR3 runs to 15 residues. Germline V CDR1 and CDR2: WSHSY, SAAADI. This chain uses TRBV10-2 with TRBJ2-6; possibly TRBD1 for D (5 bases). The sequence was collected from a woman aged 18 to 35 in good health and CMV-seropositive. The sequenced material came from PBMCs. The CDR3 loop is CASGVQGAGANVLTF. The CDR3 DNA follows: TGCGCCAGCGGGGTCCAAGGGGCTGGGGCCAACGTCCTGACTTTC.